This T cell receptor beta chain was observed in a study of blood T cell repertoires in COVID-19. Study information: COVID-19 samples collected from the United States, Italy and Spain covered acute and convalescent phases. The cDNA or gDNA used as material had been derived from T cells, B-cell-depleted T cells, or PBMCs.

Per the authors' pipeline: Reference gene primer amplification gave estimated nucleated cell counts. Data came from immunoSEQ multiplex PCR; TCRdb stores just in-frame clones and leaves some out. V and J calls and clone size are as listed in that table; D and trimming were resolved from the DNA. The data show about 68,000 clones, more than 70% seen once. The CDR3 runs to 14 residues. Germline lookup yields CDR1 GTSNPN and CDR2 SVGIG (reference sequence). The V segment lost 1 base and the J segment 5 bases; nucleotides outside the gene matches: 4. The receptor comes from a middle-aged man with acute or convalescent COVID-19. This chain uses TRBV30 with TRBJ2-5; 10 nucleotides match TRBD2. Sequencing was performed on peripheral blood. DNA of the CDR3: TGTGCCTGGAGTGGAGCGGGAGGGTGGGAGACCCAGTACTTC. Its translation: CAWSGAGGWETQYF.